Following are 31 T cell receptor beta chains from one sample sequenced in a study of blood T cell repertoires in COVID-19. The assay was immunoSEQ multiplex PCR, and TCRdb's table has in-frame clones only and misses some. The repertoire holds 200,000 to 250,000 clones, with 75% to 85% as singletons. Sequencing used PBMCs or T cells enriched from blood (not recorded which). The source is a woman aged 40 to 50 with acute COVID-19.

The rearrangement joins TRBV6-1 to TRBJ2-5; TRBD2 aligns across 10 bases. The CDR3 consists of 18 residues. Unmatched junction bases numbered 12, after V lost 2 bases and J lost 3 bases. In germline, CDR1 is MNHNS, CDR2 SASEGT. The CDR3 sequence is CASSERKFRTSGEETQYF. The CDR3 DNA sequence: TGTGCCAGCAGTGAAAGGAAGTTCAGGACTAGCGGCGAAGAGACCCAGTACTTC.

V is TRBV27 and J is TRBJ2-5, with D possibly TRBD2 on 7 matching bases. CDR1 and CDR2 from the germline V gene are MNHEY and SMNVEV (reference sequence). Between the trimmed V and J ends, which lost 2 bases and 1 base, there was a span of 20 bases. This CDR3 spans 18 amino acids. The CDR3 loop reads CASSLKMAAGASQETQYF. The CDR3 DNA is TGTGCCAGCAGTTTAAAAATGGCGGCGGGGGCTTCCCAAGAGACCCAGTACTTC.

This chain links TRBV5-5 with TRBJ2-3, with 9 bases fitting TRBD2. The CDR3 consists of 16 residues. J lost 3 bases, V lost 0 bases, and 5 bases had no gene match. Germline V gene lookup returns CDR1 SGHKS and CDR2 YYEKEE (reference sequence). In DNA form, the CDR3 reads TGTGCCAGCAGCTTGGCCGAGGCGGGAGGGACAGATACGCAGTATTTT. It codes for CASSLAEAGGTDTQYF.

About this clone itself: Its ends do not fully match the called genes, so a read error is possible. V and J are TRBV7-7 and TRBJ1-1, with 9 bases that match TRBD1. The germline V gene has CDR1 SSHAT and CDR2 FNYEAQ (reference sequence). This CDR3 is 16 amino acids long. CDR3 in amino acids: CASSLLTGGMNTEAFF. The CDR3 coding sequence is TGTGCTAGCAGCTTACTGACAGGGGGTATGAACACTGAAGCTTTCTTT.

The chain recombines TRBV12-3 or TRBV12-4 with TRBJ2-5, with a tentative D call TRBD1 (5 bases). V lost 3 bases to trimming and J lost 5 bases, with 10 bases between them. This CDR3 spans 13 amino acids. This CDR3 reads CASSFTAGETQYF. The CDR3 coding sequence is TGTGCCAGCAGTTTTACGGCAGGGGAGACCCAGTACTTC.

This chain uses TRBV6-5 with TRBJ2-5; 8 nucleotides match TRBD2. Germline trimming cut 6 bases from V and 2 bases from J; bases unmatched to any gene: 5. This CDR3 comprises 14 residues. Germline V gene lookup returns CDR1 MNHEY and CDR2 SVGAGI. The DNA of the CDR3 is TGTGCCAGCAGCCAACTAGCGGCTCAAGAGACCCAGTACTTC. Its protein is CASSQLAAQETQYF.

This clone was seen a few times. This chain connects TRBV3-1 (or the pseudogene TRBV3-2) to TRBJ1-4, with D possibly TRBD1 on 6 matching bases. V was shortened by 0 bases and J by 8 bases, with 13 bases between the two germline ends. The germline gives CDR1 LGHDT, CDR2 YNNKEL (reference sequence). This CDR3 spans 15 amino acids. Here the CDR3 reads CASSQDGGGPEKLFF. The CDR3, as DNA: TGTGCCAGCAGCCAAGACGGCGGGGGCCCAGAAAAACTGTTTTTT.

This rearrangement joins TRBV19 to TRBJ1-1; 8 positions agree with TRBD1. CDR3 length: 12 residues. V shed 9 bases, J shed 11 bases, and the junction held 11 bases outside the gene matches. CDR1 LNHDA and CDR2 SQIVND come from the germline V gene (reference sequence). Here the CDR3 reads CASRTGSNWAFF. The DNA for the CDR3 is TGTGCCAGCCGGACAGGGAGTAATTGGGCTTTCTTT.

The chain recombines TRBV24-1 with TRBJ2-1, with 8 bases that match TRBD1. The germline V gene encodes CDR1 KGHDR and CDR2 SFDVKD. V shed 9 bases and J 4 bases; nucleotides not matched to a gene: 4. CDR3 length: 13 residues. For the CDR3, the DNA is TGTGCCACCTCAGGGGGCAGATACAATGAGCAGTTCTTC. This translates into CATSGGRYNEQFF.

V usage is TRBV5-1 and J usage is TRBJ1-2; D ambiguous. The CDR3 sequence is 14 residues long. Trimming shortened V by 2 bases and J by 1 base, and 9 bases separated the two germline ends. The germline V gene has CDR1 SGHRS and CDR2 YFSETQ. The CDR3 DNA follows: TGCGCCAGCAGCTTATCACAGAATAACTATGGCTACACCTTC. Protein: CASSLSQNNYGYTF.

This chain uses TRBV27 with TRBJ1-6; unclear D gene. The length of the CDR3 is 14 residues. Germline lookup yields CDR1 MNHEY and CDR2 SMNVEV (reference sequence). V was shortened by 2 bases and J by 7 bases, with 9 bases between the two germline ends. This CDR3 reads CASSLRERNSPLHF. CDR3 in DNA: TGTGCCAGCAGTTTACGGGAACGAAATTCACCCCTCCACTTT.

The gene calls are TRBV6-5 and TRBJ1-5; tentatively, D is TRBD1 (5 bases). The CDR3 contains 14 residues. Germline CDR1 is MNHEY and CDR2 is SVGAGI. V was pared by 6 bases and J by 7 bases, with 16 bases between. CDR3 amino acids: CASSVTGWGQPQHF. For the CDR3, the DNA is TGTGCCAGCAGCGTTACAGGTTGGGGCCAGCCCCAGCATTTT.

V gene TRBV5-4 combines with J gene TRBJ2-2; D possibly corresponds to TRBD2 (6 bases). The CDR3 spans 15 residues. Germline CDR1 is SGHNT and CDR2 is YYREEE (reference sequence). Trimming removed 4 bases at V and 2 bases at J, with 12 bases between. CDR3 bases: TGTGCCAGCAGCGCAGCGGGCCGAAACACCGGGGAGCTGTTTTTT. This translates into CASSAAGRNTGELFF.

The chain employs TRBV12-5 and TRBJ1-2; weak D call: TRBD1 (5 bases). CDR1 LGHNT and CDR2 FRNRAP come from the germline V gene. The CDR3 runs 14 residues. The V end lost 1 base, the J end lost 6 bases, and 12 bases lay between the germline ends. The CDR3 reads CASGLGQGLDGYTF. The CDR3 DNA sequence: TGTGCTAGTGGTTTGGGGCAGGGTCTGGATGGCTACACCTTC.

This clone was recorded a few times. The chain is built from TRBV28 and TRBJ2-7; 11 bases fit TRBD2. Germline V gene lookup returns CDR1 MDHEN and CDR2 SYDVKM. The CDR3 runs to 15 residues. J gave up 0 bases and V 6 bases, and 4 bases lay outside the gene matches. For the CDR3, the DNA is TGTGCCAGCAGCCCAGGGACTAGCGGCTCCTACGAGCAGTACTTC. Protein: CASSPGTSGSYEQYF.

The rearrangement uses TRBV7-3 and TRBJ2-2, with TRBD1 identical over 8 bases. The CDR3 consists of 17 residues. Germline V gene data show CDR1 as SGHTA and CDR2 as FQGTGA. V lost 4 bases, J lost 8 bases, and 15 bases stayed unmatched. CDR3 region: CASSSPPGQGATGELFF. CDR3 nucleotides: TGTGCCAGCAGCTCCCCGCCCGGGCAGGGGGCAACGGGGGAGCTGTTTTTT.

This chain joins TRBV28 and TRBJ1-5; 8 nucleotides align to TRBD1. The J segment lost 0 bases and the V segment lost 4 bases, leaving 5 bases of the junction unmatched. This CDR3 spans 16 amino acids. Per germline, CDR1 MDHEN and CDR2 SYDVKM. DNA for the CDR3: TGTGCCAGCAGTTCGGGGACAGGCCCTAGCAATCAGCCCCAGCATTTT. Protein sequence: CASSSGTGPSNQPQHF.

This chain uses TRBV6-4 with TRBJ2-1; a weak D match, TRBD2 (6 bases). Trimming cost V 4 bases and J 10 bases, with 17 bases left between them. The CDR3 runs to 14 residues. CDR1 and CDR2 from the germline V gene are MRHNA and SNTAGT. CDR3 coding DNA: TGTGCCAGCAGTGGGGGGGACCTGTGGGACGAGCAGTTCTTC. Translating gives CASSGGDLWDEQFF.

The chain links TRBV28 to TRBJ2-6; unclear D gene. Germline V CDR1 and CDR2: MDHEN, SYDVKM. CDR3 length: 16 residues. Trimming took 2 bases from V and 2 from J, leaving 10 bases between them. CDR3: CASSLRQVAGANVLTF. The CDR3 DNA follows: TGTGCCAGCAGTTTACGGCAGGTCGCTGGGGCCAACGTCCTGACTTTC.

The V gene is TRBV9, the J gene TRBJ2-3, with D perhaps TRBD2 (5 bases). The CDR3 consists of 16 residues. The V gene lost 4 bases and the J gene lost 1 base, with 16 bases spanning the gap. From germline, CDR1 is SGDLS and CDR2 YYNGEE. The CDR3 here is CASSPDYGGGTDTQYF. CDR3 in DNA: TGTGCCAGCAGCCCAGACTACGGTGGCGGCACAGATACGCAGTATTTT.

The chain has TRBV7-9 and TRBJ2-7, with a tentative D call TRBD2 (5 bases). The CDR3 loop spans 13 amino acids. Trimming stripped 1 base from V and 6 bases from J, with 10 bases between. Germline assignment: CDR1 SEHNR and CDR2 FQNEAQ (reference sequence). CDR3 protein: CASSLDPRGEQYF. The CDR3 DNA is TGTGCCAGCAGCTTAGATCCCCGGGGCGAGCAGTACTTC.

The genes are TRBV19 and TRBJ2-2; TRBD1 agrees at 12 bases. V shed 9 bases and J 4 bases; nucleotides not matched to a gene: 9. CDR3 size: 16 residues. Germline assignment: CDR1 LNHDA and CDR2 SQIVND (reference sequence). CDR3 loop: CASFKGQGARTGELFF. The CDR3, as DNA: TGTGCCAGCTTCAAGGGACAGGGGGCTCGCACCGGGGAGCTGTTTTTT.

The chain employs TRBV6-5 and TRBJ1-1, with unresolved D. Trimming took 5 bases from V and 1 from J, leaving 14 bases between them. The CDR3 totals 15 residues. Germline loops: CDR1 MNHEY, CDR2 SVGAGI. CDR3 sequence (DNA): TGTGCCAGCAGTATACGCGGGTCCTGGAACACTGAAGCTTTCTTT. Encoded protein: CASSIRGSWNTEAFF.

The chain has TRBV7-3 and TRBJ2-1; 8 bases are shared with TRBD2. The germline CDR1 and CDR2 sequences are SGHTA and FQGTGA. The CDR3 extends over 17 amino acids. V gave up 1 base and J gave up 2 bases; unmatched junction bases: 7. Written as DNA, the CDR3 is TGTGCCAGCAGCTTAAAACCAGCGGGGGCCACCTACAATGAGCAGTTCTTC. Translation gives CASSLKPAGATYNEQFF.

This clone came up a few times. This chain uses TRBV19 with TRBJ2-3, with D maybe TRBD1 (6 bases). The germline CDR1 and CDR2 sequences are LNHDA and SQIVND (reference sequence). V dropped 3 bases and J dropped 2 bases, with 12 bases sitting between them. This CDR3 region has 15 residues. The CDR3 region has the DNA TGTGCCAGTAGTATGGACAGAGACTCCACAGATACGCAGTATTTT. Protein product: CASSMDRDSTDTQYF.

This chain links TRBV18 with TRBJ2-7; 7 nucleotides match TRBD1. Germline loops: CDR1 KGHSH, CDR2 LQKENI. The J segment lost 2 bases and the V segment lost 1 base, leaving 2 bases of the junction unmatched. CDR3 length equals 14 residues. The DNA for the CDR3 is TGTGCCAGCTCACCACGGGGACAGCCCTACGAGCAGTACTTC. It specifies CASSPRGQPYEQYF.

V is TRBV10-2 and J is TRBJ2-7; no clear D gene. V lost 1 base and J 6 bases, leaving 10 bases between the germline ends. CDR3 size: 13 residues. CDR1 and CDR2 from the germline V gene are WSHSY and SAAADI. Here the CDR3 reads CASSELARGEQYF. The CDR3 nucleotides are TGCGCCAGCAGTGAGTTGGCAAGAGGCGAGCAGTACTTC.

The gene calls are TRBV2 and TRBJ2-7; D might be TRBD2 (5 bases). The length of the CDR3 is 15 residues. V lost 8 bases and J 6 bases, leaving 23 bases between the germline ends. The germline gives CDR1 SNHLY, CDR2 FYNNEI. CDR3 loop: CASGGRQVRLGEQYF. Written as DNA, the CDR3 is TGTGCCAGCGGAGGCAGGCAAGTAAGACTGGGCGAGCAGTACTTC.

J is TRBJ2-1 and V is TRBV5-1; 15 bases are shared with TRBD2. Germline V gene lookup returns CDR1 SGHRS and CDR2 YFSETQ. The length of the CDR3 is 17 residues. The V gene end was trimmed by 7 bases and the J gene end by 6 bases; junction bases not matched to a gene: 11. CDR3 amino acids: CASSPGLAGGSLNEQFF. The CDR3 nucleotides are TGCGCCAGCTCCCCGGGACTAGCGGGAGGTAGTCTCAATGAGCAGTTCTTC.

The chain has TRBV5-1 and TRBJ1-1, with TRBD1 identical over 12 bases. The CDR3 length is 15 residues. Germline loops: CDR1 SGHRS, CDR2 YFSETQ. V lost 4 bases, J lost 8 bases, and 9 bases stayed unmatched. CDR3 sequence (DNA): TGCGCCAGCAGCGGGGGACAGGGGGCGCTGAGGGAAGCTTTCTTT. The encoded protein is CASSGGQGALREAFF.

Only one count was recorded for this clone. V usage is TRBV19 and J usage is TRBJ1-2; D possibly corresponds to TRBD1 (6 bases). Per the germline V gene, CDR1 is LNHDA and CDR2 is SQIVND (reference sequence). The V end was cut by 5 bases, the J end by 7 bases, with 20 bases between. The CDR3 extends over 15 amino acids. CDR3 sequence reads: CASSPLTGRFAGYTF. CDR3 coding DNA: TGTGCCAGTAGTCCGTTGACAGGCCGCTTTGCTGGCTACACCTTC. Together with reference TRBV19 and TRBJ1-2, the CDR3 gives the full variable domain: DGGITQSPKYLFRKEGQNVTLSCEQNLNHDAMYWYRQDPGQGLRLIYYSQIVNDFQKGDIAEGYSVSREKKESFPLTVTSAQKNPTAFYLCASSPLTGRFAGYTFGSGTRLTVV.